Each of the 3 T cell receptor beta chains below was sequenced from the same sample in a study of Graves' ophthalmopathy and Graves' hyperthyroidism. The sequenced template was RNA, covering the TCR beta CDR3 region. Following a first-round RT-PCR that used HTBI primers, a second-round multiplex PCR was carried out. TCRdb recomputed calls from the multiplex PCR reads with MiXCR, one row per CDR3 protein. The data hold hundreds of thousands of distinct CDR3 sequences, with 35% to 50% observed a single time. The sample comprised peripheral blood. The source is an adult man with Graves' ophthalmopathy.

This clonotype was seen many times. The V and J genes are TRBV9 and TRBJ2-7; 8 positions agree with TRBD1. Germline V gene lookup returns CDR1 SGDLS and CDR2 YYNGEE. The ends lost 4 bases at V and 0 bases at J; junction bases unmatched: 6. The CDR3 spans 15 residues. The CDR3 protein is CASSLTGTGSYEQYF. The CDR3 bases are TGTGCCAGCAGCCTAACCGGGACAGGCTCCTACGAGCAGTACTTC.

Ten or more counts support this clonotype. This chain links TRBV10-3 with TRBJ2-7; 8 bases agree with TRBD2. J was trimmed by 8 bases and V by 10 bases; bases with no gene match: 19. This CDR3 is built from 15 residues. CDR1 ENHRY and CDR2 SYGVKD come from the germline V gene. CDR3 loop: CASSPSGGSGRKQYF. The CDR3, as DNA: TGTGCCAGCAGCCCCTCGGGGGGGAGCGGGCGAAAGCAGTACTTC.

This clonotype has more than one count but fewer than ten. The rearrangement joins TRBV12-5 to TRBJ2-7; maybe TRBD2 (6 bases). Germline assignment: CDR1 LGHNT and CDR2 FRNRAP. This CDR3 comprises 11 residues. Trimming took 3 bases from V and 7 from J, leaving 7 bases between them. Here the CDR3 DNA reads TGTGCTAGTGGTTTTGGGAGGGAGCAGTACTTC. Translating it yields CASGFGREQYF.